This T cell receptor (beta chain) emerged from a study of shared T cell receptors in the human thymus. The germline CDR1 and CDR2 sequences are LGHNA and YSLEER. V trimming: 1 base; J trimming: 0 bases; junction bases outside the gene matches: 3. The CDR3 runs to 15 residues. Method: immunoSEQ multiplex PCR; TCRdb's copy keeps in-frame clones and lacks some. The sample shows over 650,000 clones, roughly 86% of them seen only once. The same data also contributed to another study, on human thymus T cells. As that report states: It was healthy Finnish infants having corrective surgery for congenital heart defects who were the donors. The study used thymus tissue resected during corrective heart surgery. Thymic and blood repertoires appeared to display a bias in their usage of V and J genes.

The sequence was obtained from a boy under two years old with a congenital heart defect. The sequenced material came from thymocytes. This rearrangement joins TRBV4-3 to TRBJ2-7; the match to TRBD1 covers 7 bases. The CDR3 region is CASSQGAGGSYEQYF. Written as DNA, the CDR3 is TGCGCCAGCAGCCAAGGAGCAGGGGGCTCCTACGAGCAGTACTTC.